This T cell receptor beta chain was recorded in a study of T cells after yellow fever vaccination. Study background: Some fractions had low cell numbers, and these were prepared with SMART-Seq v4 Ultra Low Input.

In its sample, this clonotype was seen a few times. Antigen unknown. One entry per CDR3 protein, called by TCRdb with MiXCR from the 5' RACE reads. Altogether approximately 300,000 distinct CDR3 sequences are present, roughly 10% being singletons, with the ten largest covering approximately 3%. The germline gives CDR1 SGHAT, CDR2 FQNNGV. Trimming stripped 2 bases from V and 11 bases from J, with 9 bases between. There are 12 residues in the CDR3. Study-level points and caveats: Among all clonotypes, a small share was observed in both CD4 and CD8 compartments.

The sequenced sample was CD4+ T cells sorted from PBMCs, obtained 45 days after the yellow fever booster vaccination. The chain is built from TRBV11-2 and TRBJ2-2; D remains ambiguous. The sequence came from a man between 18 and 29 years old who received the YFV17D yellow fever vaccine. The DNA for the CDR3 is TGTGCCAGCAGCTTAATCGGCGGAGAGCTGTTTTTT. This encodes CASSLIGGELFF. The full variable domain, in which reference TRBV11-2 and TRBJ2-2 provide the parts outside the CDR3, is EAGVAQSPRYKIIEKRQSVAFWCNPISGHATLYWYQQILGQGPKLLIQFQNNGVVDDSQLPKDRFSAERLKGVDSTLKIQPAKLEDSAVYLCASSLIGGELFFGEGSRLTVL.